The following is a T cell receptor beta chain sequence with its context. This specimen comes from a study of T cell responses to AZD1222 COVID-19 vaccine. Some clones are missing from TCRdb's copy, which holds only in-frame ones; the method was immunoSEQ multiplex PCR. The table has 150,000 to 250,000 clones, roughly 92% seen once; the top ten hold roughly 3.5%. The CDR3 length is 12 residues. CDR1 SGHRS and CDR2 YFSETQ come from the germline V gene. Trimming removed 1 base from V and 8 bases from J, with 9 bases in between. This chain joins TRBV5-1 and TRBJ1-2; D is undetermined. The receptor was isolated from an adult who received the AZD1222 COVID-19 vaccine. The sequencing used peripheral blood, collected 28 days after the second AZD1222 dose. The CDR3 spells CASSLQDTGYTF. CDR3 DNA: TGCGCCAGCAGCTTGCAAGACACGGGCTACACCTTC.